The 26 T cell receptor beta chains listed next were all sequenced from one sample in a study of T-cell memory formation after mild COVID-19. TCRdb fed the 5' RACE reads into MiXCR, producing one record per CDR3 protein. The sample contains almost 550,000 distinct CDR3 sequences, roughly 20% of which appear only once. The sequenced material came from PBMCs or a T cell subset sorted from them (not recorded which). These receptors were obtained from an adult woman who had mild COVID-19 (a few samples of this study predate the infection). Cell type and time point are not known.

J is TRBJ2-3 and V is TRBV6-5; D unclear. The CDR3 has 15 residues. The germline CDR1 and CDR2 sequences are MNHEY and SVGAGI. The V and J ends lost 5 bases and 3 bases respectively, with 15 bases between them. The CDR3 loop reads CASSKNRVLTDTQYF. Here the CDR3 DNA reads TGTGCCAGCAGTAAGAATAGGGTTTTGACAGATACGCAGTATTTT.

This clonotype was counted only a few times. This chain connects TRBV4-1 to TRBJ2-7; D possibly corresponds to TRBD1 (5 bases). The CDR3 extends over 14 amino acids. The germline gives CDR1 MGHRA, CDR2 YSYEKL. Between the trimmed V and J ends, which lost 0 bases and 3 bases, there was a span of 9 bases. CDR3 residues: CASSQDRDHYEQYF. In DNA form, the CDR3 reads TGCGCCAGCAGCCAAGACAGGGATCACTACGAGCAGTACTTC.

The chain uses TRBV12-3 or TRBV12-4 and TRBJ1-2; tentative D call: TRBD1 (5 bases). This CDR3 comprises 17 residues. Trimming took 4 bases from V and 1 from J, leaving 19 bases between them. CDR3 in DNA: TGTGCCAGCAGTTCCGGCCAGGGCCTGGCACTTAACTATGGCTACACCTTC. Translated: CASSSGQGLALNYGYTF.

This rearrangement joins TRBV12-3 or TRBV12-4 to TRBJ2-3; 12 bases agree with TRBD2. Germline trimming cut 6 bases from V and 8 bases from J; bases unmatched to any gene: 12. The CDR3 consists of 16 residues. The CDR3 region is CASSLRLAGAWGTQYF. The CDR3 region has the DNA TGTGCCAGCAGCCTCCGACTAGCGGGAGCATGGGGTACGCAGTATTTT.

This clonotype has more than one count but fewer than ten. The gene calls are TRBV27 and TRBJ2-5, with 8 bases identical to TRBD1. V was clipped by 6 bases and J by 5 bases; unmatched bases: 11. Germline loops: CDR1 MNHEY, CDR2 SMNVEV (reference sequence). CDR3 length equals 15 residues. The CDR3 sequence is CASRSLTGESETQYF. In nucleotides, the CDR3 is TGTGCCAGCAGGAGCCTGACAGGGGAGAGCGAGACCCAGTACTTC.

The table lists this clonotype with a few counts. V gene TRBV5-6 combines with J gene TRBJ1-5; no clear D. Germline V gene data show CDR1 as SGHDT and CDR2 as YYEEEE. Between the trimmed V and J ends, which lost 1 base and 6 bases, there was a span of 17 bases. The CDR3 loop spans 16 amino acids. CDR3 in amino acids: CASSLKGQEMGQPQHF. The DNA for the CDR3 is TGTGCCAGCAGCTTGAAGGGCCAGGAAATGGGTCAGCCCCAGCATTTT.

This clonotype turned up a few times. The V call is TRBV2, the J call TRBJ2-1; tentatively, D is TRBD2 (6 bases). Deletions cut 10 bases from V and 0 bases from J, with 22 bases between. Germline CDR1 reads SNHLY; CDR2 reads FYNNEI. This CDR3 has 17 amino acids. The CDR3 region is CATDGDFLRSSYNEQFF. The CDR3 DNA reads as TGTGCCACCGACGGGGACTTCCTGCGAAGCTCCTACAATGAGCAGTTCTTC.

The chain combines TRBV7-9 with TRBJ1-1; D gene unclear. V gave up 4 bases and J gave up 0 bases, with 9 bases separating them. This CDR3 contains 14 residues. Germline V gene lookup returns CDR1 SEHNR and CDR2 FQNEAQ (reference sequence). The CDR3 DNA is TGTGCCAGCAGCTCCCGGGCCATGAACACTGAAGCTTTCTTT. Residues: CASSSRAMNTEAFF.

This chain links TRBV6-2 or TRBV6-3 with TRBJ1-2, with D maybe TRBD1 (5 bases). CDR3 size: 13 residues. CDR1 MNHEY and CDR2 SVGEGT come from the germline V gene. V gave up 6 bases and J gave up 8 bases, with 16 bases separating them. The chain's CDR3 is CASRALSGWGYTF. In DNA form, the CDR3 reads TGTGCCAGCAGGGCTCTGTCAGGGTGGGGCTACACCTTC.

The chain has TRBV11-2 and TRBJ2-7; tentative D call: TRBD2 (7 bases). V gave up 0 bases and J gave up 5 bases, with 20 bases separating them. This CDR3 is built from 17 residues. CDR1 and CDR2 (germline): SGHAT, FQNNGV. The chain's CDR3 is CASSLDFFLRGRDEQYF. CDR3 DNA sequence: TGTGCCAGCAGCTTAGACTTCTTTTTGAGGGGGAGGGACGAGCAGTACTTC.

The genes are TRBV27 and TRBJ2-2; 8 bases align to TRBD2. Germline CDR1 and CDR2: MNHEY and SMNVEV (reference sequence). The V gene end was trimmed by 1 base and the J gene end by 4 bases; junction bases not matched to a gene: 8. The CDR3 has 17 amino acids. Here the CDR3 DNA reads TGTGCCAGCAGTTTATACAGCGGGAGAGTGAGCACCGGGGAGCTGTTTTTT. This encodes CASSLYSGRVSTGELFF.

The table lists this clonotype with a few counts. V and J are TRBV6-6 and TRBJ1-1, with D perhaps TRBD1 (6 bases). Trimming pared 6 bases from V and 7 bases from J, leaving 15 bases between. This CDR3 region has 13 residues. CDR1 MNHNY and CDR2 SVGAGI come from the germline V gene (reference sequence). The CDR3 is CASRYIQGFEAFF. Written as DNA, the CDR3 is TGTGCCAGCAGGTATATACAGGGATTTGAAGCTTTCTTT.

This clonotype showed up many times. This sequence joins TRBV29-1 and TRBJ1-2; D is possibly TRBD1 (5 bases). This CDR3 contains 12 residues. V lost 4 bases and J 4 bases, leaving 10 bases between the germline ends. Germline CDR1 reads SQVTM; CDR2 reads ANQGSEA. CDR3 residues: CSVADRGYGYTF. CDR3 coding DNA: TGCAGCGTTGCAGACAGAGGCTATGGCTACACCTTC.

The sample holds a few counts of this clonotype. This CDR3 reads CASSLNPSGRGYTF. In DNA, the CDR3 is TGTGCCAGCAGTTTAAATCCCTCTGGAAGAGGCTACACCTTC. The chain carries TRBV6-5 and TRBJ1-2; the D is unclear. Germline CDR1 and CDR2: MNHEY and SVGAGI. V was shortened by 4 bases and J by 8 bases, with 17 bases between the two germline ends. This CDR3 region has 14 residues.

The chain uses TRBV7-2 and TRBJ2-2; tentative D call: TRBD2 (7 bases). The CDR3 is made up of 15 amino acids. Germline-derived CDR1 and CDR2 are SGHTA and FQGNSA. Trimming removed 5 bases from V and 7 bases from J, with 17 bases in between. CDR3 amino acids: CASSMRTRGGGELFF. CDR3 coding DNA: TGTGCCAGCAGCATGCGGACTAGAGGGGGCGGGGAGCTGTTTTTT.

The V and J genes are TRBV18 and TRBJ2-7; 8 nucleotides agree with TRBD1. Trimming at V came to 2 bases and at J to 7 bases, leaving 7 bases not matched to a gene. Looked up from germline, CDR1 is KGHSH and CDR2 is LQKENI. The CDR3 covers 14 residues. CDR3 residues: CASSPGQGMREQYF. Written as DNA, the CDR3 is TGTGCCAGCTCACCAGGACAGGGTATGAGGGAGCAGTACTTC.

This chain connects TRBV12-3 or TRBV12-4 to TRBJ2-1; 12 bases are a match to TRBD1. The ends lost 6 bases at V and 7 bases at J; junction bases unmatched: 10. The CDR3 has 16 residues. CDR3 amino acids: CASRMLGTGGRNEQFF. The CDR3 DNA is TGTGCCAGCAGGATGTTGGGGACAGGGGGCCGGAATGAGCAGTTCTTC.

This rearrangement joins TRBV20-1 to TRBJ2-7; 7 nucleotides match TRBD2. Germline CDR1 is DFQATT and CDR2 is SNEGSKA (reference sequence). The CDR3 is made up of 15 amino acids. The ends lost 0 bases at V and 3 bases at J; junction bases unmatched: 8. CDR3 sequence reads: CSARDLERGNYEQYF. DNA for the CDR3: TGCAGTGCTAGAGATCTTGAGCGGGGAAACTACGAGCAGTACTTC.

In this sample, this clonotype turned up many times. The chain carries TRBV30 and TRBJ1-5, with D hard to call. With 0 bases removed from V and 1 base from J, the gap between germline ends came to 4 bases. The CDR3 totals 13 residues. Looked up from germline, CDR1 is GTSNPN and CDR2 is SVGIG (reference sequence). As DNA, the CDR3 is TGTGCCTGGAGTGTAGACAGCAATCAGCCCCAGCATTTT. It encodes CAWSVDSNQPQHF.

The rearrangement joins TRBV5-1 to TRBJ2-3, with 9 nucleotides matching TRBD2. The V gene's germline CDR1 is SGHRS and CDR2 YFSETQ. Trimming cost V 4 bases and J 5 bases; bases outside gene matches: 11. This CDR3 has 16 residues. This chain's CDR3 is CASSQRLAGVVDTQYF. CDR3 DNA sequence: TGCGCCAGCAGCCAACGGTTAGCGGGAGTGGTAGATACGCAGTATTTT.

The gene calls are TRBV5-1 and TRBJ2-5; tentative D call: TRBD2 (5 bases). Between the trimmed V and J ends, which lost 1 base and 2 bases, there was a span of 12 bases. Looked up from germline, CDR1 is SGHRS and CDR2 is YFSETQ. The length of the CDR3 is 15 residues. This CDR3 reads CASSLMEDSQETQYF. DNA of the CDR3: TGCGCCAGCAGCTTGATGGAGGACTCTCAAGAGACCCAGTACTTC.

The genes are TRBV7-8 and TRBJ2-6; D might be TRBD2 (7 bases). The CDR3 spans 17 residues. Trimming took 0 bases from V and 5 from J, leaving 14 bases between them. Germline loops: CDR1 SGHVS, CDR2 FQNEAQ. The CDR3 reads CASSLATGGGRANVLTF. The CDR3 DNA reads TGTGCCAGCAGCTTAGCGACGGGCGGGGGCCGGGCCAACGTCCTGACTTTC.

For this clonotype: Just one base apart from a much larger clone, this may be a read error. V usage is TRBV7-2 and J usage is TRBJ1-3, with D unresolved. Germline V lookup: CDR1 SGHTA, CDR2 FQGNSA. The CDR3 runs 12 residues. The CDR3 DNA follows: TGTGCCAGAAGCTTATCGCCAAACACCATATATTTT. Translation gives CARSLSPNTIYF.

The rearrangement joins TRBV12-3 or TRBV12-4 to TRBJ1-1; D is perhaps TRBD1 (6 bases). Trimming took off 6 bases at V and 6 bases at J, with 14 bases between the two ends. CDR3 length: 13 residues. The CDR3 sequence: CASRPTGTPEAFF. In DNA form, the CDR3 reads TGTGCCAGCAGGCCAACAGGGACCCCTGAAGCTTTCTTT.

A few counts support this clonotype. The genes are TRBV13 and TRBJ2-5, with TRBD2 matching 13 bases. V shed 5 bases and J 9 bases; nucleotides not matched to a gene: 6. The CDR3 runs 14 residues. The germline V gene encodes CDR1 PRHDT and CDR2 FYEKMQ (reference sequence). CDR3 region: CASSTRGLAGPQYF. The CDR3 region has the DNA TGTGCCAGCAGCACGCGGGGACTAGCGGGGCCCCAGTACTTC.

This clonotype was picked up many times. The genes are TRBV14 and TRBJ2-2; D tentatively reads TRBD1 or TRBD2 (5 bases each). Deletions cut 0 bases from V and 3 bases from J, with 14 bases between. CDR3 length equals 17 residues. CDR1 SGHDN and CDR2 FVKESK come from the germline V gene. CDR3 nucleotides: TGTGCCAGCAGCCAAGATGGGACGGTGAGGCACACCGGGGAGCTGTTTTTT. This codes for CASSQDGTVRHTGELFF. Full variable domain (outside the CDR3, taken from reference TRBV14 and TRBJ2-2): EAGVTQFPSHSVIEKGQTVTLRCDPISGHDNLYWYRRVMGKEIKFLLHFVKESKQDESGMPNNRFLAERTGGTYSTLKVQPAELEDSGVYFCASSQDGTVRHTGELFFGEGSRLTVL.